Listed here is a single T cell receptor (beta chain). Its target is unknown. A much bigger clone sits one base away, suggesting this may be a read error. These data come from a study of CD8+CD57+ T cells in acquired aplastic anemia. Study overall: Mean yield of DNA from sorted CD4+ and CD8+ cells was 2.5 to 4 ug.

CDR3 and TCR beta VDJ profiling relied on a genomic DNA template. From the reads, TCRdb called clonotypes with MiXCR, one entry per CDR3 protein. The table has a few hundred thousand distinct CDR3 sequences, almost 50% seen once. Before being chosen for sequencing, patients had shown CD8+CD57+ cell expansion by flow cytometry. Prior therapy had not been administered to any patient at the time of blood sampling. Overall study findings and caveats: Common to patients and controls were twenty-nine CD8+ CDR3 sequences. No significant difference in CD8+ Simpson's diversity was found between patients and controls.

Looked up from germline, CDR1 is SGHDN and CDR2 is FVKESK. The CDR3 contains 13 residues. This TCR derives from a human donor with aplastic anemia. The J gene is TRBJ2-2, the V gene TRBV14; D remains unclear. Specimen: sorted CD4+, CD8+, or CD8+CD57+ T cells (not recorded which) from PBMCs. The CDR3 DNA reads TGCGCAGTGCGGCGGTCTTACGCCGGGGAGCTGTTTTTT. The encoded protein is CAVRRSYAGELFF.